The rows below give T cell receptor beta chains drawn from one sample of a study of cytomegalovirus exposure and HLA in healthy donors. Profiling relied on immunoSEQ multiplex PCR, and the TCRdb table lists in-frame clones only, not all of them. Of under 200,000 clones in the sample, more than 80% were seen once. The specimen sequenced was PBMCs. The receptors were gathered from a woman aged 18 to 35 in good health and CMV-seropositive. CDR3s include the opening cysteine and the closing phenylalanine or tryptophan. D genes are given only for firm matches. Clone size, where shown, is once, few, many, or a class for clones that have expanded.

d_call j_call v_call clone_size cdr3_aa cdr3_nt
TRBD2 TRBJ2-1 TRBV4-1 - CASSQALAVYNEQFF TGCGCCAGCAGCCAAGCACTAGCGGTCTACAATGAGCAGTTCTTC
TRBD1 TRBJ2-2 TRBV5-1 - CASKDRGVPGELFF TGCGCCAGCAAAGACAGGGGTGTACCCGGGGAGCTGTTTTTT
TRBD2 TRBJ2-3 TRBV7-3 - CASSETSGSTDTQYF TGTGCCAGCAGCGAAACTAGCGGAAGCACAGATACGCAGTATTTT
- TRBJ1-2 TRBV5-4 - CASSLVAGTYGYTF TGTGCCAGCAGCTTGGTTGCGGGTACCTATGGCTACACCTTC
TRBD1 TRBJ2-7 TRBV30 - CAWSVKKGTGKHEQYF TGTGCCTGGAGTGTTAAGAAGGGGACAGGGAAACACGAGCAGTACTTC
- TRBJ2-7 TRBV28 - CASSTGSGDEQYF TGTGCCAGCAGTACAGGGTCAGGGGACGAGCAGTACTTC
- TRBJ1-1 TRBV27 once CASRRSGTEAFF TGTGCCAGCAGACGCAGTGGCACTGAAGCTTTCTTT
TRBD2 TRBJ2-3 TRBV5-4 - CASSLWGLAGVGDTDTQYF TGTGCCAGCAGCTTGTGGGGGCTAGCGGGAGTCGGTGATACAGATACGCAGTATTTT
TRBD1 TRBJ2-1 TRBV11-2 - CASSIQTGRNEQFF TGTGCCAGCAGCATCCAGACAGGGCGCAATGAGCAGTTCTTC
- TRBJ2-2 TRBV18 - CASSPIGETGELFF TGTGCCAGCTCACCAATCGGGGAAACCGGGGAGCTGTTTTTT
- TRBJ2-1 TRBV4-3 - CASSQDPSGLDNEQFF TGCGCCAGCAGCCAAGATCCAAGCGGACTCGACAATGAGCAGTTCTTC
TRBD1 TRBJ1-4 TRBV2 - CASIDREGGLFEKLFF TGTGCCAGCATCGACAGGGAAGGTGGTCTTTTTGAAAAACTGTTTTTT
TRBD1 TRBJ1-5 TRBV6-1 - CASSEMTGGSNQPQHF TGTGCCAGCAGTGAAATGACAGGGGGGAGCAATCAGCCCCAGCATTTT
- TRBJ2-1 TRBV7-2 once CASSPLGASYNEQFF TGTGCCAGCAGCCCGTTGGGGGCCTCCTACAATGAGCAGTTCTTC
- TRBJ2-2 TRBV9 - CASSDRVNTGELFF TGTGCCAGCAGCGACAGAGTCAACACCGGGGAGCTGTTTTTT
- TRBJ1-1 TRBV5-5 once CASSYSTVRNTEAFF TGTGCCAGCAGCTATTCCACTGTAAGGAACACTGAAGCTTTCTTT
- TRBJ2-5 TRBV25-1 - CASSARGAAYQETQYF TGTGCCAGCAGTGCTCGGGGAGCGGCGTACCAAGAGACCCAGTACTTC
- TRBJ1-1 TRBV2 - CASTTQGNTEAFF TGTGCCAGTACCACACAGGGTAACACTGAAGCTTTCTTT
- TRBJ1-4 TRBV9 - CASSPRGTAANEKLFF TGTGCCAGCAGCCCCAGGGGTACGGCGGCTAATGAAAAACTGTTTTTT
TRBD1 TRBJ1-2 TRBV2 - CASSDRDRGNYGYTF TGTGCCAGCAGTGACAGGGACAGGGGAAACTATGGCTACACCTTC
- TRBJ2-1 TRBV18 - CASSPPRRESPHNEQFF TGTGCCAGCTCACCACCTCGACGGGAGTCTCCCCACAATGAGCAGTTCTTC
- TRBJ1-4 TRBV28 - CASSTGSPLGEKLFF TGTGCCAGCAGCACAGGGTCGCCCCTGGGTGAAAAACTGTTTTTT
- TRBJ2-7 TRBV27 - CASSFRQSSYEQYF TGTGCCAGCAGTTTCCGACAGAGCTCCTACGAGCAGTACTTC
- TRBJ1-1 TRBV4-3 - CASSQDSGGLRAFF TGCGCCAGCAGCCAAGATTCCGGGGGACTGAGGGCTTTCTTT
TRBD2 TRBJ2-5 TRBV9 - CASSQATSGGAFAETQYF TGTGCCAGCAGCCAAGCGACTAGCGGGGGGGCCTTTGCAGAGACCCAGTACTTC
TRBD2 TRBJ2-2 TRBV15 - CATSREGGAGELFF TGTGCCACCAGCAGAGAGGGAGGGGCCGGGGAGCTGTTTTTT
- TRBJ2-1 TRBV11-2 once CASSPSGRIRFF TGTGCCAGCAGCCCGAGCGGGCGGATTAGGTTCTTC
- TRBJ1-5 TRBV2 - CASRGQPNQPQHF TGTGCCAGCCGAGGACAGCCCAATCAGCCCCAGCATTTT
- TRBJ2-2 TRBV5-1 - CASSWTTGTNTGELFF TGCGCCAGCAGCTGGACGACAGGAACGAACACCGGGGAGCTGTTTTTT
- TRBJ1-2 TRBV27 - CASRGARETAGYGYTF TGTGCCAGCAGGGGGGCACGGGAAACGGCGGGCTATGGCTACACCTTC
TRBD2 TRBJ2-2 TRBV4-2 - CASSPRTSGGSAGTGELFF TGTGCCAGCAGCCCGAGGACTAGCGGGGGATCCGCTGGCACCGGGGAGCTGTTTTTT
- TRBJ2-3 TRBV29-1 - CSFTGKGNTNTQYF TGCAGTTTTACCGGGAAGGGCAACACAAATACGCAGTATTTT
TRBD1 TRBJ2-2 TRBV5-4 - CASSPTTGRVTGELFF TGTGCCAGCAGCCCAACGACAGGGCGGGTCACCGGGGAGCTGTTTTTT
TRBD1 TRBJ2-5 TRBV19 - CASSIPGTGETQYF TGTGCCAGTAGTATCCCAGGGACAGGGGAGACCCAGTACTTC
- TRBJ1-1 TRBV5-4 - CASSLGWARAVLNTEAFF TGTGCCAGCAGCCTGGGCTGGGCCAGGGCCGTACTGAACACTGAAGCTTTCTTT
- TRBJ1-1 TRBV2 - CASSVQDGRANTEAFF TGTGCCAGCAGTGTACAGGACGGCAGGGCGAACACTGAAGCTTTCTTT
TRBD1 TRBJ2-4 TRBV2 - CASSLRTGLAKNIQYF TGTGCCAGCAGCTTGCGGACAGGTCTAGCCAAAAACATTCAGTACTTC
- TRBJ1-2 TRBV4-2 - CASSQDRGGVYGYTF TGTGCCAGCAGCCAAGATAGGGGGGGGGTCTATGGCTACACCTTC
- TRBJ1-1 TRBV6-6 - CASSRTENTEAFF TGTGCCAGCAGTAGGACAGAGAACACTGAAGCTTTCTTT
TRBD1 TRBJ1-4 TRBV2 - CASSTDRATNEKLFF TGTGCCAGCAGCACCGACAGGGCTACTAATGAAAAACTGTTTTTT
- TRBJ1-2 TRBV5-1 - CASSLNGGSNYGYTF TGCGCCAGCAGCTTGAATGGGGGGTCTAACTATGGCTACACCTTC
TRBD1 TRBJ1-2 TRBV10-3 few CAISGRQGLYGYTF TGTGCCATCAGTGGGCGACAGGGTCTCTATGGCTACACCTTC
TRBD1 TRBJ2-2 TRBV11-2 - CASRRDRGRGGELFF TGTGCCAGCAGGCGCGACAGGGGGCGTGGCGGGGAGCTGTTTTTT
TRBD1 TRBJ1-2 TRBV7-2 - CASSLEARGRYYGYTF TGTGCCAGCAGCTTAGAGGCCAGGGGGCGTTACTATGGCTACACCTTC
TRBD1 TRBJ1-4 TRBV19 - CASSRTGSEKLFF TGTGCCAGTAGTCGGACAGGGAGCGAAAAACTGTTTTTT
- TRBJ1-2 TRBV30 - CAWSPQGLYGYTF TGTGCCTGGAGTCCCCAGGGGTTGTACGGCTACACCTTC
TRBD2 TRBJ2-1 TRBV27 once CASSLPLGRGGYNEQFF TGTGCCAGCAGTTTACCGTTGGGTCGCGGGGGCTACAATGAGCAGTTCTTC
- TRBJ1-6 TRBV9 - CASSVSGSPLHF TGTGCCAGCAGCGTAAGCGGTTCACCCCTCCACTTT